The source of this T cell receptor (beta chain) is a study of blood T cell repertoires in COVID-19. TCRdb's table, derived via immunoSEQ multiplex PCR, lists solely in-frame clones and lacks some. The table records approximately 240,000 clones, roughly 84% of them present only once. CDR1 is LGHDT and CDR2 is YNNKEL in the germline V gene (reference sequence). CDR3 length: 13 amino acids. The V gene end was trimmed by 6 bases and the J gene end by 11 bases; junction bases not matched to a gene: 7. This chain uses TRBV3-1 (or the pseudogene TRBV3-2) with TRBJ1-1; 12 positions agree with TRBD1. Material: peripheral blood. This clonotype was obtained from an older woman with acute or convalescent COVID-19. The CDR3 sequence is CASRGTGGEWAFF. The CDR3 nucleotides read TGTGCCAGCAGGGGGACAGGGGGCGAATGGGCTTTCTTT.